This entry lists 13 T cell receptor beta chains sequenced from one sample in a study of post-analysis software for immune sequencing data. Study-level findings and limits: A handful of TRBV segments were significantly more frequent in patients than in controls. TRBV5-6, TRBV5-1 and TRBV20-1 were among these segments.

Unique-molecular-identifier-tagged TCR beta cDNA libraries were used. Using its own MiXCR run on the PCR reads, TCRdb lists one record per CDR3 protein. The data show more than 450,000 distinct CDR3 sequences, with around 44% seen just once and 1.5% to 2% held by the top ten. The antigens for these receptors are not known. The sequenced sample consisted of blood. The receptors stem from a girl between 5 and 17 years old with multiple sclerosis.

A word on this clonotype: A much bigger clone sits one base away, suggesting this may be a read error. V is TRBV10-3 and J is TRBJ1-2; perhaps TRBD1 as D (6 bases). The germline CDR1 and CDR2 sequences are ENHRY and SYGVKD. The CDR3 is 13 residues long. CDR3 nucleotides: TGTGCCACCGTCGGGGGCCCGGACTATGGCCACACCTTC. This sequence encodes CATVGGPDYGHTF.

This clonotype was seen a few times. V gene TRBV4-1 combines with J gene TRBJ2-3; the match to TRBD2 covers 10 bases. The CDR3 length is 17 residues. The junction had 7 bases not matched to a gene; V was cut back by 2 bases and J by 2 bases. The germline V gene encodes CDR1 MGHRA and CDR2 YSYEKL. The DNA for the CDR3 is TGCGCCAGCAGCCAAACGGTCGGGACTAGCGCCACAGATACGCAGTATTTT. This codes for CASSQTVGTSATDTQYF.

CDR3 residues: CASGFRSTDTQYF. The CDR3 nucleotides are TGTGCTAGTGGTTTCCGAAGCACAGATACGCAGTATTTT. The chain uses TRBV12-5 and TRBJ2-3, with unresolved D. The CDR3 contains 13 residues. Trimming took off 3 bases at V and 0 bases at J, with 4 bases between the two ends. The V gene's germline CDR1 is LGHNT and CDR2 FRNRAP.

The chain links TRBV27 to TRBJ2-1; D not certain. The J call may be incorrect, as the DNA end agrees better with TRBJ2-7. The CDR3 runs 15 residues. CDR1 and CDR2 (germline): MNHEY, SMNVEV (reference sequence). The CDR3 spells CASSPDRPAYNEQYF. CDR3 DNA sequence: TGTGCCAGCAGCCCCGATCGTCCAGCCTACAATGAGCAGTACTTC.

The genes are TRBV6-5 and TRBJ2-1, with TRBD1 matching over 8 bases. This CDR3 has 14 residues. CDR1 is MNHEY and CDR2 is SVGAGI in the germline V gene. The trim removed 10 bases at V and 4 bases at J, leaving 9 bases unmatched. The CDR3 sequence: CATLDRERYNEQFF. The CDR3 DNA follows: TGTGCCACCCTGGACAGGGAACGTTACAATGAGCAGTTCTTC.

The CDR3 DNA reads TGCGCCAGCAGCCAAGCGCACGGGAGTAGGTCAGATACGCAGTATTTT. Amino acid sequence: CASSQAHGSRSDTQYF. The chain couples TRBV4-1 to TRBJ2-3; maybe TRBD2 (6 bases). This CDR3 is built from 16 residues. Germline V lookup: CDR1 MGHRA, CDR2 YSYEKL. V lost 1 base to trimming and J lost 4 bases, with 15 bases between them.

The chain combines TRBV20-1 with TRBJ2-3; D gene uncertain. Germline V gene sequence: CDR1 DFQATT, CDR2 SNEGSKA (reference sequence). This CDR3 has 19 amino acids. Trimming removed 5 bases from V and 0 bases from J, with 27 bases in between. CDR3 sequence reads: CSAARIRSGHRSSTDTQYF. CDR3 DNA: TGCAGTGCTGCCAGAATCAGGTCGGGTCATAGATCTAGCACAGATACGCAGTATTTT.

Worth noting for this clonotype: The junction does not match germline at one end; this may be a read error. The V call is TRBV28, the J call TRBJ1-5, with 10 positions matching TRBD1. The CDR3 has 15 residues. Germline V gene sequence: CDR1 MDHEN, CDR2 SYDVKM. This CDR3 reads CVSSLWTGGLQPQHF. The DNA for the CDR3 is TGTGTCAGCAGTTTATGGACAGGGGGTTTACAGCCCCAGCATTTT.

Of note for this clonotype: Compared with germline, one end of the junction differs, possibly owing to a read error. The rearrangement joins TRBV12-3 or TRBV12-4 to TRBJ2-1; D might be TRBD2 (5 bases). The length of the CDR3 is 11 residues. For the CDR3, the DNA is TGTGCCAGCAGCTTCGGACTCCCCCAGTGCTTC. Translated, it gives CASSFGLPQCF.

V is TRBV5-1 and J is TRBJ2-5; D not certain. The CDR3 is made up of 12 amino acids. V dropped 3 bases and J dropped 5 bases, with 8 bases sitting between them. Germline V gene lookup returns CDR1 SGHRS and CDR2 YFSETQ. Written as DNA, the CDR3 is TGCGCCAGCAGCTCCGACTGGGAGACCCAGTACTTC. It is translated as CASSSDWETQYF.

This clonotype was picked up a small number of times. The chain couples TRBV11-3 to TRBJ1-2; tentatively, D is TRBD1 (5 bases). V shed 5 bases and J shed 3 bases, with 10 bases lying between them. There are 13 residues in the CDR3. Germline CDR1 SGHNT, CDR2 YENEEA. The CDR3 here is CASSPRDDYGYTF. The CDR3 region has the DNA TGTGCCAGCAGCCCCCGGGACGACTATGGCTACACCTTC.

The chain is built from TRBV4-2 and TRBJ2-7; possible D gene TRBD1, 5 bases. The CDR3 spans 12 residues. The ends were cut back, 1 base at V and 7 bases at J, with 8 bases in the middle. Germline V gene data show CDR1 as LGHNA and CDR2 as YNFKEQ. The CDR3 region is CASSQARTEQYF. CDR3 nucleotide sequence: TGTGCCAGCAGCCAAGCCCGGACAGAGCAGTACTTC.

The chain couples TRBV5-1 to TRBJ1-2; D may be TRBD1 (5 bases). The CDR3 runs 15 residues. CDR1 is SGHRS, CDR2 YFSETQ, per germline. V was shortened by 1 base and J by 8 bases, with 18 bases between the two germline ends. The CDR3 region has the DNA TGCGCCAGCAGCTTGCGGGGGGAAGATGGAAAAGGCTACACCTTC. Translation gives CASSLRGEDGKGYTF. Filled out from reference TRBV5-1 and TRBJ1-2, the complete variable domain reads KAGVTQTPRYLIKTRGQQVTLSCSPISGHRSVSWYQQTPGQGLQFLFEYFSETQRNKGNFPGRFSGRQFSNSRSEMNVSTLELGDSALYLCASSLRGEDGKGYTFGSGTRLTVV.